The sequence of this TCR beta chain was determined in a study of shared clonotypes between healthy human individuals. CDR1 is MNHNS and CDR2 is SASEGT in the germline V gene. The CDR3 contains 14 residues. V lost 8 bases, J lost 3 bases, and 15 bases lay in between. Using immunoSEQ multiplex PCR, the repertoire was profiled, and TCRdb retains in-frame clones only, with some absent. Among about 640,000 clones listed, approximately 79% were seen once. Specimen: memory CD4+ T cells sorted from blood. Subset described: CD45RA-negative fraction. The V and J genes are TRBV6-1 and TRBJ2-3, with D hard to call. The sequence was obtained from a woman aged 25-40 years in good health. CDR3 protein: CASGRGDETDTQYF. The CDR3 DNA is TGTGCCAGCGGCAGAGGAGATGAAACAGATACGCAGTATTTT.